This T cell receptor beta chain appears in the sequencing data of a study of blood T cell repertoires in COVID-19. Across the study: Sources were T cells, B-cell-depleted T cells, or PBMCs; the material itself was cDNA or gDNA.

How the authors handled the data: Estimated nucleated cell counts came from reference gene primer amplification. Assay: immunoSEQ multiplex PCR; the TCRdb copy retains only in-frame clones and omits some. The D gene and trimming were derived from the DNA, and the V and J assignments and clone size from that table. The sample consists of some 42,000 clones, roughly 84% of them appearing once. CDR3 size: 15 residues. CDR1 SEHNR and CDR2 FQNEAQ come from the germline V gene (reference sequence). The V and J ends lost 3 bases and 1 base, in that order; junction bases with no gene match: 4. The chain combines TRBV7-9 with TRBJ1-1; the match to TRBD1 covers 8 bases. The receptor's source is a woman in her seventies in a cohort sampled during active COVID-19. Sequenced sample: peripheral blood. CDR3 bases: TGTGCCAGCAGCTTCGAAACAGGGGGGAACACTGAAGCTTTCTTT. Residues: CASSFETGGNTEAFF.